The clone carrying this T cell receptor (beta chain) showed up many times. Its antigen remains unknown. TCRdb re-derived calls from the 5' RACE reads in MiXCR, one entry per CDR3 protein. This sample yields tens of thousands of distinct CDR3 sequences, of which roughly 5% are seen a single time; around 4.5% belongs to the top ten. The data derive from a study of early T cells in non-severe SARS-CoV-2 infection. Overall study context: Unsorted whole blood bulk RNA was sequenced, with unpaired chains. Study results and limitations: Matching against VDJdb likely underestimated virus-specific expansions, favoring anti-spike CD8.

This CDR3 is built from 18 residues. J gave up 0 bases and V 2 bases, and 11 bases lay outside the gene matches. The germline V gene has CDR1 DFQATT and CDR2 SNEGSKA (reference sequence). The clonotype comes from an adult who was a healthcare worker with PCR-confirmed SARS-CoV-2 infection or an uninfected control (not recorded which). The sequenced sample was whole blood. V and J are TRBV20-1 and TRBJ2-1, with 9 bases aligning to TRBD2. CDR3 sequence reads: CSARTMTSGLSSYNEQFF. CDR3 in DNA: TGCAGTGCTAGAACAATGACTAGCGGACTTAGCTCCTACAATGAGCAGTTCTTC.